This TCR beta chain was sequenced in a study of cytomegalovirus exposure and HLA in healthy donors. Study-wide context: Genetic ancestry analysis placed more than 80% of the 350 to 500 donors that were genotyped in the Caucasian-associated cluster. The study, taken as a whole, reports: Most TCR beta V segments were productive about 87% or about 30% of the time in an earlier analysis. It was assumed in the presence/absence analyses that sequencing depth was roughly uniform across donors. Highest at DRB1 and lowest at HLA-C, TCR association rates differed among HLA loci in a later analysis.

60 Vbeta and 13 Jbeta primers were used in PCR. Data came from immunoSEQ multiplex PCR; TCRdb stores just in-frame clones and leaves some out. The sample lists over 150,000 clones, 77% occurring once. Note on this clone: As yet, its antigen is unknown.

The sequencing sample was made of PBMCs. The TCR sequence derives from a middle-aged woman in good health and CMV-seropositive.

The CDR3 DNA is TGTGCCAGCAGCCCCCCCAAATGGCCGGAGGGGTACTTC. Protein: CASSPPKWPEGYF. This rearrangement joins TRBV5-8 to TRBJ2-7; D perhaps matches TRBD2 (6 bases). The ends were cut back, 4 bases at V and 12 bases at J, with 20 bases in the middle. The CDR3 totals 13 residues. Per germline, CDR1 SGHTS and CDR2 YDEGEE.